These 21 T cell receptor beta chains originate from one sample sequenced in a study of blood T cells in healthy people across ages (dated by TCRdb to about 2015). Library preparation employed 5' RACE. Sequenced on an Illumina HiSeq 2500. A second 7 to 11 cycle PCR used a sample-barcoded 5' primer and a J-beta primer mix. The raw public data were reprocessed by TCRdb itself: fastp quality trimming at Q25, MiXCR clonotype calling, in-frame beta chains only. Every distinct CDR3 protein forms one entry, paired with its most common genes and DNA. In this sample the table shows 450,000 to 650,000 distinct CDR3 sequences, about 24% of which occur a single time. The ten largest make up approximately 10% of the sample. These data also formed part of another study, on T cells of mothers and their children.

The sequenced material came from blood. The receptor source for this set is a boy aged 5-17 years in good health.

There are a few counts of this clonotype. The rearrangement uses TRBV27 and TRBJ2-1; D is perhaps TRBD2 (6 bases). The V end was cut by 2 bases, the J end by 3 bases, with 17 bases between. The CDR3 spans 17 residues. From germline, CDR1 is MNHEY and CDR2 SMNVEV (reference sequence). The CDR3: CASSLPPRGSIYNEQFF. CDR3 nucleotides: TGTGCCAGCAGTTTACCCCCTCGGGGGTCAATCTACAATGAGCAGTTCTTC.

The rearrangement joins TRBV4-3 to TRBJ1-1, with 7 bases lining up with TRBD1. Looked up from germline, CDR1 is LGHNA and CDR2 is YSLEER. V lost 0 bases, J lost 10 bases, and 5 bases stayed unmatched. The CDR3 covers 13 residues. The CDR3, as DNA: TGCGCCAGCAGCCAAGACAGGGGGGTTGGAGCTTTCTTT. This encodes CASSQDRGVGAFF.

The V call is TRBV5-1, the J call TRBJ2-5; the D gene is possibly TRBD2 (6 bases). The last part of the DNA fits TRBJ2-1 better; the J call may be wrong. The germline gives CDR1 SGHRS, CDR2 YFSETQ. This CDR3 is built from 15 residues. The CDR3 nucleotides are TGCGCCAGCAGCTTGGCGGGGGTCGTATACAATGAGCAGTTCTTC. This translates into CASSLAGVVYNEQFF.

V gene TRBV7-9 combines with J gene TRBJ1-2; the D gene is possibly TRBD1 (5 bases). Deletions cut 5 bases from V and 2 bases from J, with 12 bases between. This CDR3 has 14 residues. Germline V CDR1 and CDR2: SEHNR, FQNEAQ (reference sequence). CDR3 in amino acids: CASSPPGANYGYTF. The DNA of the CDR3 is TGTGCCAGCAGCCCACCCGGGGCCAACTATGGCTACACCTTC.

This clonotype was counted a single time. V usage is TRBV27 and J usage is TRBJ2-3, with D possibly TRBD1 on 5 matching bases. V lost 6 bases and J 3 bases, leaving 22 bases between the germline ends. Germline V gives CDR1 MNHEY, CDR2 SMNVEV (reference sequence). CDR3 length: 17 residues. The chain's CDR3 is CASSLIGDFGATDTQYF. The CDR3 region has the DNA TGTGCCAGCAGCCTCATTGGTGATTTTGGGGCGACAGATACGCAGTATTTT.

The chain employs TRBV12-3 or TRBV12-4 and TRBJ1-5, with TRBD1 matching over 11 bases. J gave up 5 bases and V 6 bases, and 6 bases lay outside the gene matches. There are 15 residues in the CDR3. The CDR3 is CASSAGQGDYQPQHF. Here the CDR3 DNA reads TGTGCCAGCAGCGCGGGACAGGGGGACTATCAGCCCCAGCATTTT.

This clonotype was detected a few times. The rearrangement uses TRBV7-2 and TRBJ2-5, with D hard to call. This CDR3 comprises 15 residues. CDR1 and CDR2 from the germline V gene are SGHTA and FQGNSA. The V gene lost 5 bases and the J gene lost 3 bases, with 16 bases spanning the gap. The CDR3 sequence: CASSRRGGSKETQYF. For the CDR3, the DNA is TGTGCCAGCAGCCGACGAGGCGGCAGTAAAGAGACCCAGTACTTC.

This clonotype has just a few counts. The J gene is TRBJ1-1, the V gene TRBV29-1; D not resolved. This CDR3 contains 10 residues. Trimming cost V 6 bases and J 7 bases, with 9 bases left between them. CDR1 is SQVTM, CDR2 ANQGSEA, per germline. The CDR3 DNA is TGCAGCGTGCTTAGAGATGAAGCTTTCTTT. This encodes CSVLRDEAFF. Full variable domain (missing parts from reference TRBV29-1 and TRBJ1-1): SAVISQKPSRDICQRGTSLTIQCQVDSQVTMMFWYRQQPGQSLTLIATANQGSEATYESGFVIDKFPISRPNLTFSTLTVSNMSPEDSSIYLCSVLRDEAFFGQGTRLTVV.

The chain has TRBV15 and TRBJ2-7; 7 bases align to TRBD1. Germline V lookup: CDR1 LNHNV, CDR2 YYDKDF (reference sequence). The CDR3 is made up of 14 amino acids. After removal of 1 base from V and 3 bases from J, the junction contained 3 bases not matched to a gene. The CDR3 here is CATSRVGGIYEQYF. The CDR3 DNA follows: TGTGCCACCAGCAGAGTAGGGGGCATCTACGAGCAGTACTTC.

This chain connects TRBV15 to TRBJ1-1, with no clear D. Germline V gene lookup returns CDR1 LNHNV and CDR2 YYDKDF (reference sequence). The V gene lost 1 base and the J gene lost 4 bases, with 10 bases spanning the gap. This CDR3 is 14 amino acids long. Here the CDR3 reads CATSRVTSGTEAFF. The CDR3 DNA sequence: TGTGCCACCAGCAGAGTAACATCGGGCACTGAAGCTTTCTTT.

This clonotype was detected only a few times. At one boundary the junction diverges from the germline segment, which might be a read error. DNA for the CDR3: TGTGCCGGCAGTTTCCTGGGCTGGGACACTGAAGCTTTCTTT. Amino acid sequence: CAGSFLGWDTEAFF. The rearrangement joins TRBV12-3 or TRBV12-4 to TRBJ1-1; unclear D gene. The CDR3 consists of 14 residues.

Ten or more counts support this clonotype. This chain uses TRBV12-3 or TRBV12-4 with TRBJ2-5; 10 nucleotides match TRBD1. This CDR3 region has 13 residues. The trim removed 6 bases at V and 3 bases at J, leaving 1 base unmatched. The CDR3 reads CASRDRGEETQYF. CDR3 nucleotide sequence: TGTGCCAGCAGGGACAGGGGGGAAGAGACCCAGTACTTC.

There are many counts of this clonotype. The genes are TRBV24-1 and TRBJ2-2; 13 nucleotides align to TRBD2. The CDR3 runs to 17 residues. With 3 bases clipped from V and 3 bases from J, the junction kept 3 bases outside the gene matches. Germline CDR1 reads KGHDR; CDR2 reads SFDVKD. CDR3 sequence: CATSDPGLAGYTGELFF. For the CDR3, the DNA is TGTGCCACCAGTGATCCGGGACTAGCGGGGTACACCGGGGAGCTGTTTTTT.

The CDR3 reads CSARSAGTGTYEQYF. As DNA, the CDR3 is TGCAGTGCTAGATCGGCCGGGACAGGGACCTACGAGCAGTACTTC. V is TRBV20-1 and J is TRBJ2-7, with 9 bases lining up with TRBD1. Germline values: CDR1 DFQATT, CDR2 SNEGSKA (reference sequence). V was clipped by 2 bases and J by 2 bases; unmatched bases: 7. CDR3 length: 15 residues.

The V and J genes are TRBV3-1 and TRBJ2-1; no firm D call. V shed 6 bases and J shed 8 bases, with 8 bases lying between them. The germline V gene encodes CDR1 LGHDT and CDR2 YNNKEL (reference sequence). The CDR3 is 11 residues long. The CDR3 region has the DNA TGTGCCAGCAGACAGATCGATGAGCAGTTCTTC. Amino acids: CASRQIDEQFF.

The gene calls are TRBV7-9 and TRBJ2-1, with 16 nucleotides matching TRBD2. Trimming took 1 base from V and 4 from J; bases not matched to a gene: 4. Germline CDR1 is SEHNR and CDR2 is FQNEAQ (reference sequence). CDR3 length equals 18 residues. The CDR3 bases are TGTGCCAGCAGCTTAGAAGGGACTAGCGGGGGGGTTTACAATGAGCAGTTCTTC. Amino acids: CASSLEGTSGGVYNEQFF.

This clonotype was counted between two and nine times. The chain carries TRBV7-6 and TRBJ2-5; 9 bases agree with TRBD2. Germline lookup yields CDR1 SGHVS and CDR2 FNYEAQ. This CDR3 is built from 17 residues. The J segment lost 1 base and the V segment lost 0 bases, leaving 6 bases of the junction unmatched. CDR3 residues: CASSLAVSGRLQETQYF. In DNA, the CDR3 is TGTGCCAGCAGCTTAGCGGTCAGCGGGAGGCTCCAAGAGACCCAGTACTTC.

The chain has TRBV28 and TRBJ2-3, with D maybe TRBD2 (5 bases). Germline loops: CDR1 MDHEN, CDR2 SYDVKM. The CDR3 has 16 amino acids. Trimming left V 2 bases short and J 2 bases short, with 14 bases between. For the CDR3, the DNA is TGTGCCAGCAGTTTACTCCTAAGGACTCACACAGATACGCAGTATTTT. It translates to CASSLLLRTHTDTQYF.

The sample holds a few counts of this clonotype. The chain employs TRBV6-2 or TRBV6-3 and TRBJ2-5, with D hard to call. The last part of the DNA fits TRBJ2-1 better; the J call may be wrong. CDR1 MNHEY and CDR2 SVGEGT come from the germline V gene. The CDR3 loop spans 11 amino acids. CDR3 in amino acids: CASSSRPKQFF. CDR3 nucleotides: TGTGCCAGCAGTTCACGGCCAAAGCAGTTCTTC.

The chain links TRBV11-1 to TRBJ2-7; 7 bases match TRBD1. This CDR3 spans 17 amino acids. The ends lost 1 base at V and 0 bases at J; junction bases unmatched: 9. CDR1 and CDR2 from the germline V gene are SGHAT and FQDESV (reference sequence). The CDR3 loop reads CASSLGRGPQLSYEQYF. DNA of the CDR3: TGTGCCAGCAGCTTAGGTAGGGGGCCACAACTCTCCTACGAGCAGTACTTC.

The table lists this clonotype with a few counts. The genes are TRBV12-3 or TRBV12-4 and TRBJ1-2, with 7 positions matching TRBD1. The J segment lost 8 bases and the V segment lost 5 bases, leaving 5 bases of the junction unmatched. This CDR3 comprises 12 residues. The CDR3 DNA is TGTGCCAGCAGTCCCGGGACAGCGGGCTACACCTTC. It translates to CASSPGTAGYTF.